The TCR delta chain described here comes from a study of gamma-delta T cells after stem cell transplantation. The CDR3 length is 19 residues. Germline assignment: CDR1 GEAIGNYY and CDR2 EKD. J was trimmed by 0 bases and V by 3 bases; bases with no gene match: 13. With CATT, TCRdb re-called clones from the RT-PCR reads. The sample shows around 1,700 delta-chain clones, about 4.5% of them seen only once. This clone came up a few times. The receptor comes from a human donor. It is not recorded whose cells these are; they may come from a transplant donor. Material for sequencing was gamma-delta T cells. This chain joins TRDV2 and TRDJ1; the match to TRDD3 covers 12 bases. CDR3 sequence: CACDEISLGDTSYTDKLIF. The CDR3 DNA reads as TGTGCCTGTGACGAAATATCACTGGGGGATACTTCGTACACCGATAAACTCATCTTT.